Below, one T cell receptor beta chain is given with its context. The source of the sample is a study of T cell responses to AZD1222 COVID-19 vaccine. The CDR3 runs to 15 residues. Germline V gene data show CDR1 as MNHNS and CDR2 as SASEGT. Trimming shortened V by 1 base and J by 1 base, and 10 bases separated the two germline ends. Using immunoSEQ multiplex PCR, the repertoire was profiled, and TCRdb retains in-frame clones only, with some absent. Here the sample spans about 130,000 clones, 85% being singletons. The clonotype originates from an adult who received the AZD1222 COVID-19 vaccine. The J gene is TRBJ1-2, the V gene TRBV6-1; tentative D call: TRBD1 (5 bases). Sequenced material: peripheral blood, taken 28 days after the second AZD1222 dose. The CDR3 DNA is TGTGCCAGCAGTGAAGTCGGGGGACTTAACTATGGCTACACCTTC. Protein product: CASSEVGGLNYGYTF.